This TCR beta chain was sequenced for a study of CD8 T cells in ankylosing spondylitis. TCRdb analysed the 5' RACE reads with MiXCR anew, one entry per CDR3 protein. The sample lists some 300,000 distinct CDR3 sequences, 20% occurring once. The clonotype was recovered from a female donor with ankylosing spondylitis or in good health (not recorded which). Input material: blood, either unsorted or a sorted T cell fraction (not recorded which).

The CDR3 spells CSVGGGIEAFF. Written as DNA, the CDR3 is TGCAGCGTTGGAGGGGGCATTGAAGCTTTCTTT. The chain employs TRBV29-1 and TRBJ1-1; TRBD1 matches 7 bases. The ends lost 4 bases at V and 7 bases at J; junction bases unmatched: 3. CDR1 is SQVTM, CDR2 ANQGSEA, per germline. This CDR3 is built from 11 residues.